This TCR beta chain was recorded in a study of blood T cells in healthy people across ages (dated by TCRdb to between 2014 and 2016). Concerning the study at large: In model experiments, template switching captured roughly one uniquely barcoded TCR beta cDNA molecule for every two T cells. Using deep sequencing normalized with unique cDNA molecular identifiers, the study measured how TCR beta repertoire diversity changes with age. Four age groups were formed from the donors: young (average 16 years), middle-aged (approximately 40), aged (roughly 56) and long-lived (less than 85). To avoid experimental bias, donors of different ages were randomly spread across the sequencing lanes. Two additional independent replicas of 1 million unique cDNA reads from the same blood draw were analyzed for two donors (one aged 18 to 29 and one aged 80 or older). General conclusions and limits of the study: Estimates of total diversity from one million sequenced T cells were regarded as lower bounds and underestimates. Because the CMV infection status of the donors was unknown, age-related changes in expanded clonotypes may potentially have been confounded. Compared with the aged group, the long-lived group had more naive CD4+ T cells, fewer expanded clones and increased TCR diversity, a pattern suggesting age selection. Observed TCR beta diversity per million T cells fell roughly linearly with age, and a significant reduction was already apparent by age roughly 40. Observed TCR beta diversity correlated strongly with the percentage of naive T cells measured by flow cytometry. Conclusive comparison of naive and antigen-experienced compartments was prevented by the profiling of bulk unsorted PBMCs.

Comment on this clonotype: This receptor's antigen is unknown. Base qualities are not at hand, and no much larger clone is one base apart.

Libraries were made using 5' RACE. Sequencing was carried out with an Illumina HiSeq 2500. A second PCR of about 7 to 12 cycles was run with a J-beta primer mix and a sample-barcoded 5' primer. Each TCR beta cDNA molecule received a unique molecular identifier from a template-switch 5' adaptor carrying 12 random nucleotides. At least 2.5 million CDR3-containing paired-end reads were obtained from each sample. The Mint cDNA synthesis kit, primed by a TRBC-specific oligonucleotide, was used to synthesize first-strand cDNA from all RNA. Following uracil-DNA glycosylase treatment, all cDNA underwent a first 18-cycle PCR with the universal primers M1SS and BC2_uni_R. Per the original workflow: For normalization, 1 million high-quality reads, each with a distinct molecular identifier, were randomly selected from each sample. Reads sharing molecular identifiers were discarded rather than binned into consensus sequences. MiTCR, set to a Q25 quality threshold and the strictest error-elimination algorithm, was used for CDR3 identification, clonotype clustering and error correction. A nonparametric unseen species model using Euler transformation provided a lower-bound estimate of total TCR beta diversity. Through fastp at Q25 and MiXCR, TCRdb rebuilt clones from the public reads, retaining in-frame beta chains. Here each entry gathers all rows of one CDR3 protein and keeps the most common genes and DNA. The V and J calls and clone size come from TCRdb's table, not from the authors' own analysis. This sample is represented by about 640,000 distinct CDR3 sequences; approximately 59% of them were singletons. The top ten clones comprise 30% to 40% of the sample.

The roughly 37 donors, aged roughly 6 to 95 years, were systemically healthy Caucasian individuals from Russia. Each donor gave 9.5 to 10 milliliters of peripheral blood, drawn into EDTA-treated Vacutainer tubes. Ficoll-Paque density-gradient centrifugation was used to isolate PBMCs, with at least 6.5 million per sample. Trizol reagent was used to extract total RNA from PBMCs, with at least 6 micrograms per sample. For every donor, flow cytometry on a PBMC aliquot measured the percentage of naive CD45RAhigh/CD27high T cells. Unmatched junction bases come to 11, with V trimmed by 0 bases and J by 6 bases. Via the germline V gene, CDR1 is MGHRA and CDR2 YSYEKL. Reading from cysteine to phenylalanine, the CDR3 counts 17 amino acids. The sequence is cut down to CDR3 DNA, 51 bases in frame from base 1.

The TCR sequence derives from a man aged 55 to 70 in good health. This chain is built from TRBV4-1 and TRBJ2-3; the central 8 bases match TRBD2. The sequenced sample was blood. The CDR3 region reads CASSQERGKIAGDTQYF. In nucleotides, the sequence is TGCGCCAGCAGCCAAGAGAGAGGGAAAATAGCGGGGGATACGCAGTATTTT.